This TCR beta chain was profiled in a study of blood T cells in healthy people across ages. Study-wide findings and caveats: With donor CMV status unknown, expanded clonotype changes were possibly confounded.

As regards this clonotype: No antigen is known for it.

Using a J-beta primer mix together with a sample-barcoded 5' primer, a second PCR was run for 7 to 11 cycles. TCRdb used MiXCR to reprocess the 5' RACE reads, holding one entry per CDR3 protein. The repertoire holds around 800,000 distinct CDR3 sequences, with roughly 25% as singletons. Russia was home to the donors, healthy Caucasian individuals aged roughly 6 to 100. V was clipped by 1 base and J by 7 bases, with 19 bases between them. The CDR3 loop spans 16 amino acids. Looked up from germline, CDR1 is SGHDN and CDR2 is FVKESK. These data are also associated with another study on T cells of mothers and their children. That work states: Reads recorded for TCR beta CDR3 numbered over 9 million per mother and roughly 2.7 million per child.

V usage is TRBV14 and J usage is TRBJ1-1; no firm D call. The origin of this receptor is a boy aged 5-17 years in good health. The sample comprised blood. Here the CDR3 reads CASSQADPVDLGEAFF. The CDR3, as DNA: TGTGCCAGCAGCCAAGCAGATCCAGTGGATTTGGGTGAAGCTTTCTTT. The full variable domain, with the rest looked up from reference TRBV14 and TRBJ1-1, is EAGVTQFPSHSVIEKGQTVTLRCDPISGHDNLYWYRRVMGKEIKFLLHFVKESKQDESGMPNNRFLAERTGGTYSTLKVQPAELEDSGVYFCASSQADPVDLGEAFFGQGTRLTVV.